The source of this T cell receptor beta chain is a study of blood T cell repertoires in COVID-19. In the study overall: The analysed material was cDNA or gDNA that came from T cells, B-cell-depleted T cells, or PBMCs.

The repertoire was sequenced with immunoSEQ multiplex PCR; TCRdb's copy has only in-frame clones and lacks some. The sample yields around 230,000 clones, about 90% seen once. The CDR3 is 14 residues long. In germline, CDR1 is MNHEY, CDR2 SVGAGI. V was shortened by 7 bases and J by 3 bases, with 15 bases between the two germline ends. The sequenced material came from PBMCs or T cells enriched from blood (not recorded which). The chain joins TRBV6-5 to TRBJ1-2, with a tentative D call TRBD1 (5 bases). The TCR was taken from a woman aged 25 to 45 with acute COVID-19. The DNA of the CDR3 is TGTGCCAGCACTCCAGGGCCCCTTGACTATGGCTACACCTTC. Amino acid sequence: CASTPGPLDYGYTF.